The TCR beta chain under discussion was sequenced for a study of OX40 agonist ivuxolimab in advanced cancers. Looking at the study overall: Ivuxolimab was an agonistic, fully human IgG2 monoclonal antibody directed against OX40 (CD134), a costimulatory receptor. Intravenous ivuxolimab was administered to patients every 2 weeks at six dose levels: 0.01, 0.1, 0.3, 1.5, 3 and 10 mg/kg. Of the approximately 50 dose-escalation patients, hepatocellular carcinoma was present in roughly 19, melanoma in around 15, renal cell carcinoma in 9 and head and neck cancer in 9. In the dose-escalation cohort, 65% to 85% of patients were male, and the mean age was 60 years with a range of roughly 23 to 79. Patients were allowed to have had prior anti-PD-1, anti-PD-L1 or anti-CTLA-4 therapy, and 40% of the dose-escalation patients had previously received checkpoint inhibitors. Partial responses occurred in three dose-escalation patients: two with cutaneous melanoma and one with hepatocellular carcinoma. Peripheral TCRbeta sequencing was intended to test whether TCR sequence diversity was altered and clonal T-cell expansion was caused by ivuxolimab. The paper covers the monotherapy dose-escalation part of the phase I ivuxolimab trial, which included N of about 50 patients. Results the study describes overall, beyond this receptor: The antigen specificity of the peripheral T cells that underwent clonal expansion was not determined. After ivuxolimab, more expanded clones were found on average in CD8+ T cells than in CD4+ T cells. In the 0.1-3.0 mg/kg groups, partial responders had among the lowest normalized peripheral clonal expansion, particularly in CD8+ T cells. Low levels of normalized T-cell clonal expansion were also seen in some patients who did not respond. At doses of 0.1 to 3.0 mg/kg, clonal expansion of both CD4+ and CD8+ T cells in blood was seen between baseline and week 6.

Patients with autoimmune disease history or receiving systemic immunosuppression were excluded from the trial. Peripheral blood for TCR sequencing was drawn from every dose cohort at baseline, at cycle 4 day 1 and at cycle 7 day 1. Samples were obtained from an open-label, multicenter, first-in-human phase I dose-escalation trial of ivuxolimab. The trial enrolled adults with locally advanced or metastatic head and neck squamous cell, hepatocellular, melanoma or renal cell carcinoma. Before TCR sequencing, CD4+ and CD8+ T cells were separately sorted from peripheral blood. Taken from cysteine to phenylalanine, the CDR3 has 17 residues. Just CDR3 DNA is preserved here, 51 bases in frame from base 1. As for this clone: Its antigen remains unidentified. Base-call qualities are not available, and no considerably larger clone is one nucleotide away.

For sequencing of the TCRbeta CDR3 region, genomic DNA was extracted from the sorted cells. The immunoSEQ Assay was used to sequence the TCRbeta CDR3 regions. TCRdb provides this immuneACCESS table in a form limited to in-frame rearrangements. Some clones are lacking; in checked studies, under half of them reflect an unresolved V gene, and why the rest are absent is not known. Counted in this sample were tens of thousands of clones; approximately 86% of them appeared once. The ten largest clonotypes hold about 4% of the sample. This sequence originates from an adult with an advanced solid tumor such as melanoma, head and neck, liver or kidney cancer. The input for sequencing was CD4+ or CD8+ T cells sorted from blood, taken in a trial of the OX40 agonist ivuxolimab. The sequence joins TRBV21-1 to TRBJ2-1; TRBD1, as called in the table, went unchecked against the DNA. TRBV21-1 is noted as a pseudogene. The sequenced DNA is TGTGCCAGCAGCACATCATGGGGCATTGGACGAGTCAATGAGCAGTTCTTC. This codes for CASSTSWGIGRVNEQFF.